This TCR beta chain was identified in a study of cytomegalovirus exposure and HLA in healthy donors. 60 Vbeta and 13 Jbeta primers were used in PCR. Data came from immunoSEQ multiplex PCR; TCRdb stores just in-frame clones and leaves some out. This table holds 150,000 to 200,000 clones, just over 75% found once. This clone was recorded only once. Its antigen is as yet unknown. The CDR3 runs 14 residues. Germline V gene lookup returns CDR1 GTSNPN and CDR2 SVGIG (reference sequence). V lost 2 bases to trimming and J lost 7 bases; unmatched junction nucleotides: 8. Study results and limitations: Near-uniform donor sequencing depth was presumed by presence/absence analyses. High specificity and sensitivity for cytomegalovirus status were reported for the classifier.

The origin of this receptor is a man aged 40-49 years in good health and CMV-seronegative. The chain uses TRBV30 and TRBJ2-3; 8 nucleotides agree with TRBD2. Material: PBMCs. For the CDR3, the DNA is TGTGCCTGGAGTCCCGGGACTAGTCATTATACGCAGTATTTT. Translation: CAWSPGTSHYTQYF.